Listed below are T cell receptor beta chains from one sample, sequenced in a study of blood T cells in healthy people across ages. TCRdb redid the calling of the 5' RACE reads with MiXCR, one entry per CDR3 protein. The profile shows approximately 800,000 distinct CDR3 sequences, about half of them singletons. Specimen: blood. These receptors all come from an older man in good health. CDR3s include the opening cysteine and the closing phenylalanine or tryptophan. The order of the fields is V gene, J gene, CDR3 protein.

V gene: TRBV7-6
J gene: TRBJ2-1
CDR3 protein: CASSLSPGGGMVDEQFF

V gene: TRBV25-1
J gene: TRBJ2-1
CDR3 protein: CASGQLAGGGNEQFF

V gene: TRBV7-6
J gene: TRBJ1-4
CDR3 protein: CASSLRGGGDEKLFF

V gene: TRBV21-1
J gene: TRBJ2-7
CDR3 protein: CASSKPQGGEGRQDRGDYEQYF

V gene: TRBV20-1
J gene: TRBJ2-7
CDR3 protein: CSARVGTGQGEQYF

V gene: TRBV20-1
J gene: TRBJ2-7
CDR3 protein: CSATPGQGSLPTYEQYF

V gene: TRBV11-1
J gene: TRBJ1-2
CDR3 protein: CASSLGDISIYGYTF

V gene: TRBV7-9
J gene: TRBJ2-7
CDR3 protein: CASSLFGLQGYEQYF

V gene: TRBV12-3/TRBV12-4
J gene: NA
CDR3 protein: CASSPRMGVNIQYF

V gene: TRBV20-1
J gene: TRBJ2-1
CDR3 protein: CSATTARTAYNEQFF

V gene: TRBV25-1
J gene: TRBJ2-2
CDR3 protein: CASSEFRGRNAGELFF

V gene: TRBV20-1
J gene: TRBJ2-1
CDR3 protein: CSARAGLAGGPRGNEQFF

V gene: TRBV7-2
J gene: TRBJ1-5
CDR3 protein: CASSLGGSGGQPQHF

V gene: TRBV20-1
J gene: TRBJ2-1
CDR3 protein: CSARSPTGTSERFNEQFF

V gene: TRBV7-2
J gene: TRBJ2-1
CDR3 protein: CASSPNSNEQFF

V gene: TRBV3-1
J gene: TRBJ2-5
CDR3 protein: CASSQKSSGTQYF

V gene: TRBV24-1
J gene: TRBJ2-2
CDR3 protein: CATSFHSANTGELFF

V gene: TRBV7-9
J gene: TRBJ2-4
CDR3 protein: CASSLAYGTGDYIAKNIQYF

V gene: TRBV7-6
J gene: TRBJ1-1
CDR3 protein: CASSLVDPPRTEAFF

V gene: TRBV5-1
J gene: TRBJ2-2
CDR3 protein: CASSAPNTGELLF

V gene: TRBV20-1
J gene: TRBJ2-3
CDR3 protein: CSARATGLPDTQYF

V gene: TRBV5-8
J gene: TRBJ2-5
CDR3 protein: CASSLLAGAETQYF

V gene: TRBV7-9
J gene: TRBJ2-1
CDR3 protein: CASSLGARNEQFF

V gene: TRBV5-5
J gene: TRBJ1-4
CDR3 protein: CASSRDWQGREKLFF

V gene: TRBV6-5
J gene: TRBJ1-2
CDR3 protein: CASSYSISAHGGYTF

V gene: TRBV5-1
J gene: TRBJ2-3
CDR3 protein: CASSFGLAGGGTDTQYF

V gene: TRBV7-2
J gene: TRBJ2-5
CDR3 protein: CASSLIFAGEETQYF

V gene: TRBV20-1
J gene: TRBJ2-5
CDR3 protein: CSARDLGGETQYF

V gene: TRBV4-3
J gene: TRBJ2-3
CDR3 protein: CASSQGQDKQYF

V gene: TRBV9
J gene: TRBJ2-5
CDR3 protein: CASSVDVADETQYF

V gene: TRBV13
J gene: TRBJ2-1
CDR3 protein: CASTRTSGFSGEQFF

V gene: TRBV12-3/TRBV12-4
J gene: TRBJ2-1
CDR3 protein: CASSLFGLGSYNEQFF

V gene: TRBV6-5
J gene: TRBJ2-7
CDR3 protein: CASSRTSLYEQYF

V gene: TRBV12-3/TRBV12-4
J gene: TRBJ2-7
CDR3 protein: CASSLPRTGSHYEQYF

V gene: TRBV29-1
J gene: TRBJ1-1
CDR3 protein: CTAGLRNTEAFF

V gene: TRBV5-1
J gene: TRBJ2-6
CDR3 protein: CASSFLTTGANVLTF

V gene: TRBV14
J gene: TRBJ2-3
CDR3 protein: CASSQRVPGQGFTDTQYF

V gene: TRBV20-1
J gene: TRBJ2-3
CDR3 protein: CSASGRLDTQYF

V gene: TRBV12-3/TRBV12-4
J gene: TRBJ2-2
CDR3 protein: CASSFQVASSRQGIITGELFF

V gene: TRBV10-3
J gene: TRBJ2-7
CDR3 protein: CAISEQGSYEQYF

V gene: TRBV3-1
J gene: TRBJ1-4
CDR3 protein: CASSQAFGAEKLFF

V gene: TRBV5-1
J gene: TRBJ2-2
CDR3 protein: CASSPDRRSELFF

V gene: TRBV4-2
J gene: TRBJ2-5
CDR3 protein: CASSQAVGGGTTKETQYF

V gene: TRBV6-5
J gene: TRBJ1-1
CDR3 protein: CASSRRTGRTNTEAFF

V gene: TRBV20-1
J gene: TRBJ2-6
CDR3 protein: CSARDNSADSSGANVLTF

V gene: TRBV29-1
J gene: TRBJ2-2
CDR3 protein: CSVRGGLGGTGELFF

V gene: TRBV25-1
J gene: TRBJ2-3
CDR3 protein: CASTSRVGGTDTQYF

V gene: TRBV27
J gene: TRBJ2-1
CDR3 protein: CASAASGGHYNEQFF

V gene: TRBV29-1
J gene: TRBJ2-3
CDR3 protein: CSVKVGGTDTQYF

V gene: TRBV12-3/TRBV12-4
J gene: TRBJ2-3
CDR3 protein: CASSFRVGGDTQYF

V gene: TRBV3-1
J gene: TRBJ2-6
CDR3 protein: CASSQATALTF

V gene: TRBV20-1
J gene: TRBJ2-5
CDR3 protein: CSARDPLAAQETQYF

V gene: TRBV6-6
J gene: TRBJ2-2
CDR3 protein: CASSLRGGTGELFF

V gene: TRBV5-1
J gene: TRBJ2-5
CDR3 protein: CASSLALARGEQYF

V gene: TRBV5-1
J gene: TRBJ2-1
CDR3 protein: CASRGGTFYNEQFF

V gene: TRBV7-9
J gene: TRBJ1-1
CDR3 protein: CASSLSGTDPPEAFF

V gene: TRBV5-1
J gene: TRBJ2-7
CDR3 protein: CASSADLEYNEQYF

V gene: TRBV25-1
J gene: TRBJ2-3
CDR3 protein: CASSKRDATDTQYF

V gene: TRBV12-3/TRBV12-4
J gene: TRBJ1-4
CDR3 protein: CTSSPVGVKLFF